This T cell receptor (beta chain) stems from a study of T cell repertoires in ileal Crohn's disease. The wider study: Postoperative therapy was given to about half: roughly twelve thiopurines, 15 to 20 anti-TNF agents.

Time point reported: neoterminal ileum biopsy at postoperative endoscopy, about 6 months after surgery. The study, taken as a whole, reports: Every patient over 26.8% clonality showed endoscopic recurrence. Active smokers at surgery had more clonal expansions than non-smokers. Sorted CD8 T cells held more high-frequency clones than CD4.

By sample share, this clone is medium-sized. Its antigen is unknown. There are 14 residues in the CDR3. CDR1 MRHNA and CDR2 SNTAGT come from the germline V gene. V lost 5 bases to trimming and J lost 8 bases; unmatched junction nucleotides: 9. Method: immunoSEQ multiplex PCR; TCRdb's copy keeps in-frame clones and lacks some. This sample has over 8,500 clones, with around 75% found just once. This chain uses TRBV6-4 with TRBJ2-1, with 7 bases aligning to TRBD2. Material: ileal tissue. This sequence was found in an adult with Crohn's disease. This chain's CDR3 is CASSNGTSVDEQFF. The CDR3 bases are TGTGCCAGCAGTAATGGTACTAGCGTGGATGAGCAGTTCTTC.